This section outlines one T cell receptor beta chain sequence together with its context. Antigen: not known. The germline V gene has CDR1 MGHRA and CDR2 YSYEKL. This CDR3 has 17 amino acids. The data are from a study of T cells expressing NK-cell markers. Overall study: Sorted T-cell subsets CD3+CD56+NKG2C+, CD3+CD56+NKG2C- and CD3+CD56-NKG2C+ were TCR beta-sequenced. Sequenced donors, eight in total, included seven who were HCMV-seropositive and one who was seronegative. Overall study findings and caveats: NKG2C+ dominant clonotype frequencies in 6 or 7 donors were roughly 1.0-7.5% of CD8+ T cells.

TCRdb re-analyzed the 5' RACE reads; it lists each CDR3 protein once, without DNA. The sample totals tens of thousands of distinct CDR3 sequences; its top ten clones hold over 45%. This receptor was identified in a woman between 18 and 69 years old in good health. V and J are TRBV4-1 and TRBJ2-5; without DNA, the TCRdb call of TRBD1 cannot be checked. The material sequenced was blood T cells: a sorted CD56 or NKG2C T cell subset, CD4+ or CD8+ T cells, or bulk PBMC T cells (not recorded which). The CDR3 spells CASSQENSQGVWGTQYF.